What follows are 29 T cell receptor beta chains derived from one specimen sequenced in a study of T cell responses to AZD1222 COVID-19 vaccine. Produced via immunoSEQ multiplex PCR; TCRdb's table is partial and in-frame only. The sample shows roughly 150,000 clones, over 90% of them seen only once. The source material was peripheral blood, sampled 28 days after the second AZD1222 dose. These receptor sequences come from an adult who received the AZD1222 COVID-19 vaccine.

V and J are TRBV19 and TRBJ1-4; D not resolved. This CDR3 is built from 15 residues. CDR1 LNHDA and CDR2 SQIVND come from the germline V gene (reference sequence). V was cut by 4 bases and J by 2 bases, with 11 bases left in between. Here the CDR3 reads CASSTHRRTNEKLFF. The CDR3 DNA follows: TGTGCCAGTAGTACCCACAGAAGGACTAATGAAAAACTGTTTTTT.

The genes are TRBV10-3 and TRBJ2-1; D is undetermined. The CDR3 sequence is 13 residues long. V was clipped by 2 bases and J by 7 bases, with 9 bases between them. CDR1 and CDR2 (germline): ENHRY, SYGVKD. The CDR3 reads CAISEITRNEQFF. CDR3 coding DNA: TGTGCCATCAGTGAGATTACGAGGAATGAGCAGTTCTTC.

The chain employs TRBV3-1 (or the pseudogene TRBV3-2) and TRBJ2-5, with D perhaps assigned TRBD1 or TRBD2 (5 bases each). The CDR3 totals 18 residues. Germline V gene sequence: CDR1 LGHDT, CDR2 YNNKEL (reference sequence). Trimming removed 2 bases from V and 1 base from J, with 20 bases in between. CDR3 nucleotide sequence: TGTGCCAGCAGCCAATGGCAGGCAAGAGGGGTGACCCAAGAGACCCAGTACTTC. Protein sequence: CASSQWQARGVTQETQYF.

The V call is TRBV12-3 or TRBV12-4, the J call TRBJ1-6; D uncertain. The ends were cut back, 3 bases at V and 7 bases at J, with 4 bases in the middle. CDR3 length equals 12 residues. CDR3 residues: CASSFSNSPLHF. The CDR3 DNA follows: TGTGCCAGCAGTTTCTCCAATTCACCCCTCCACTTT.

CDR3 sequence reads: CASSQDPGLAGRTDTQYF. CDR3 DNA sequence: TGTGCCAGCAGCCAAGATCCGGGACTAGCGGGGCGCACAGATACGCAGTATTTT. The gene calls are TRBV14 and TRBJ2-3; TRBD2 aligns across 13 bases. This CDR3 has 18 amino acids. With 0 bases clipped from V and 1 base from J, the junction kept 4 bases outside the gene matches. In germline, CDR1 is SGHDN, CDR2 FVKESK.

V usage is TRBV10-1 and J usage is TRBJ1-2; weak D call: TRBD1 (6 bases). The CDR3 sequence is 15 residues long. The ends were cut back, 4 bases at V and 3 bases at J, with 15 bases in the middle. Germline loops: CDR1 WNHNN, CDR2 SYGVQD (reference sequence). CDR3 coding DNA: TGCGCCAGCAGTGCTACAGGGATTTGGGACTATGGCTACACCTTC. Protein product: CASSATGIWDYGYTF.

This chain connects TRBV7-9 to TRBJ1-4; 7 nucleotides match TRBD1. Germline loops: CDR1 SEHNR, CDR2 FQNEAQ (reference sequence). This CDR3 is 15 amino acids long. The V and J ends lost 4 bases and 5 bases, in that order; junction bases with no gene match: 7. The CDR3 bases are TGTGCCAGCAGCTCCCAAGCACAGGGGAATGAAAAACTGTTTTTT. This sequence encodes CASSSQAQGNEKLFF. Together with reference TRBV7-9 and TRBJ1-4, the CDR3 gives the full variable domain: DTGVSQNPRHKITKRGQNVTFRCDPISEHNRLYWYRQTLGQGPEFLTYFQNEAQLEKSRLLSDRFSAERPKGSFSTLEIQRTEQGDSAMYLCASSSQAQGNEKLFFGSGTQLSVL.

The V gene is TRBV3-1 (or the pseudogene TRBV3-2), the J gene TRBJ1-1; TRBD1 matches 8 bases. Germline CDR1 and CDR2: LGHDT and YNNKEL (reference sequence). After removal of 3 bases from V and 4 bases from J, the junction contained 4 bases not matched to a gene. This CDR3 contains 14 residues. This chain's CDR3 is CASSHLTGGTEAFF. The CDR3 DNA reads as TGTGCCAGCAGCCACTTAACAGGGGGCACTGAAGCTTTCTTT.

The chain has TRBV19 and TRBJ1-2; no clear D. The CDR3 covers 10 residues. Trimming took off 3 bases at V and 13 bases at J, with 9 bases between the two ends. Per germline, CDR1 LNHDA and CDR2 SQIVND (reference sequence). This CDR3 is CASSMSFFTF. In DNA form, the CDR3 reads TGTGCCAGTAGTATGAGCTTTTTCACCTTC.

This chain connects TRBV28 to TRBJ2-7; a possible D gene is TRBD1 (6 bases). This CDR3 has 15 residues. In germline, CDR1 is MDHEN, CDR2 SYDVKM. V lost 5 bases, J lost 2 bases, and 16 bases lay in between. DNA for the CDR3: TGTGCCAGCAGTAATGGGGGCTCCCCCACCTACGAGCAGTACTTC. It translates to CASSNGGSPTYEQYF.

The chain joins TRBV19 to TRBJ1-3; 7 bases fit TRBD1. The germline gives CDR1 LNHDA, CDR2 SQIVND (reference sequence). This CDR3 is 15 amino acids long. Germline trimming cut 5 bases from V and 3 bases from J; bases unmatched to any gene: 7. CDR3 nucleotides: TGTGCCAGTAGTCCGACGACAGGGAGTGGAAACACCATATATTTT. Amino acid sequence: CASSPTTGSGNTIYF.

J is TRBJ2-1 and V is TRBV2; 7 positions match TRBD1. CDR1 and CDR2 (germline): SNHLY, FYNNEI. The V segment lost 10 bases and the J segment 4 bases; nucleotides outside the gene matches: 13. The CDR3 spans 15 residues. The CDR3 reads CATPTKGQPYNEQFF. CDR3 nucleotide sequence: TGTGCCACCCCGACGAAGGGACAGCCTTACAATGAGCAGTTCTTC.

The genes are TRBV2 and TRBJ2-1; D not resolved. V dropped 3 bases and J dropped 3 bases, with 0 bases sitting between them. This CDR3 comprises 11 residues. CDR1 and CDR2 (germline): SNHLY, FYNNEI. DNA of the CDR3: TGTGCCAGCAGTGACTACAATGAGCAGTTCTTC. Translating gives CASSDYNEQFF.

The V gene is TRBV28, the J gene TRBJ2-1, with D maybe TRBD1 (6 bases). Germline-derived CDR1 and CDR2 are MDHEN and SYDVKM. The CDR3 spans 15 residues. V lost 4 bases, J lost 1 base, and 11 bases lay in between. The CDR3 sequence: CASSYSRGSYNEQFF. In DNA, the CDR3 is TGTGCCAGCAGTTACTCGAGGGGGTCCTACAATGAGCAGTTCTTC.

The chain couples TRBV6-1 to TRBJ2-7; no clear D. The V gene's germline CDR1 is MNHNS and CDR2 SASEGT. Trimming removed 1 base from V and 3 bases from J, with 4 bases in between. CDR3 length: 12 residues. The CDR3 sequence: CASSEGVYEQYF. CDR3 coding DNA: TGTGCCAGCAGTGAAGGGGTCTACGAGCAGTACTTC.

The genes are TRBV5-4 and TRBJ2-2; 11 bases are a match to TRBD1. CDR3 length: 16 amino acids. Germline lookup yields CDR1 SGHNT and CDR2 YYREEE (reference sequence). V lost 4 bases and J lost 6; bases outside the gene matches: 8. CDR3 loop: CASSNIGQGASGELFF. In DNA, the CDR3 is TGTGCCAGCAGCAACATCGGACAGGGGGCTTCCGGGGAGCTGTTTTTT.

V usage is TRBV9 and J usage is TRBJ1-2, with TRBD1 as a possible D gene (5 bases). CDR1 is SGDLS and CDR2 is YYNGEE in the germline V gene. Trimming shortened V by 3 bases and J by 6 bases, and 15 bases separated the two germline ends. CDR3 length equals 14 residues. In DNA, the CDR3 is TGTGCCAGCAGCGACCTCGGGGGAAGAGATGGCTACACCTTC. Protein: CASSDLGGRDGYTF.

CDR3 sequence reads: CASSQSPGLAGGLDTGELFF. The CDR3 DNA follows: TGTGCCAGCAGCCAAAGCCCGGGACTAGCGGGGGGGCTAGACACCGGGGAGCTGTTTTTT. V is TRBV14 and J is TRBJ2-2, with 16 bases identical to TRBD2. The trim removed 2 bases at V and 3 bases at J, leaving 9 bases unmatched. The CDR3 is 20 residues long. The V gene's germline CDR1 is SGHDN and CDR2 FVKESK.

The chain uses TRBV30 and TRBJ1-2, with a weak D call TRBD1 (6 bases). Germline lookup yields CDR1 GTSNPN and CDR2 SVGIG (reference sequence). This CDR3 comprises 14 residues. Trimming shortened V by 2 bases and J by 0 bases, and 10 bases separated the two germline ends. CDR3 sequence: CAWSWGGPNYGYTF. The CDR3 nucleotides read TGTGCCTGGAGTTGGGGGGGGCCTAACTATGGCTACACCTTC.

This chain connects TRBV21-1 to TRBJ2-2; the D call in the table, TRBD1, was not verified against the DNA. TRBV21-1 is a documented pseudogene. This CDR3 is built from 15 residues. CDR3 sequence reads: CAERGGQQGTGELFF. The DNA of the CDR3 is TGTGCCGAACGAGGAGGCCAACAGGGCACCGGGGAGCTGTTTTTT.

The CDR3 reads CASSGGSLGLAGVDTQYF. CDR3 sequence (DNA): TGCGCCAGCAGCGGAGGTTCCCTGGGACTAGCGGGAGTAGATACGCAGTATTTT. The chain joins TRBV5-1 to TRBJ2-3, with 14 nucleotides matching TRBD2. Germline V gene lookup returns CDR1 SGHRS and CDR2 YFSETQ. Trimming took 4 bases from V and 5 from J; bases not matched to a gene: 12. The CDR3 spans 18 residues.

The chain links TRBV4-1 to TRBJ1-1; tentatively, D is TRBD1 (5 bases). The germline V gene encodes CDR1 MGHRA and CDR2 YSYEKL. This CDR3 spans 15 amino acids. Trimming left V 5 bases short and J 1 base short, with 14 bases between. In nucleotides, the CDR3 is TGCGCCAGCAGCGCCACCGGGACTCAGAACACTGAAGCTTTCTTT. It codes for CASSATGTQNTEAFF.

This chain connects TRBV4-1 to TRBJ2-3, with 13 positions matching TRBD2. This CDR3 is built from 19 residues. Trimming took 5 bases from V and 4 from J; bases not matched to a gene: 15. Germline CDR1 MGHRA, CDR2 YSYEKL. CDR3 in DNA: TGCGCCAGCAGCAAAAACAAAGTCGGACTAGCGGGAGTGGCAGATACGCAGTATTTT. Its translation is CASSKNKVGLAGVADTQYF.

The chain combines TRBV11-2 with TRBJ1-1; the D gene is possibly TRBD1 (5 bases). The CDR3 has 15 residues. V was pared by 6 bases and J by 3 bases, with 17 bases between. Germline V lookup: CDR1 SGHAT, CDR2 FQNNGV. CDR3 bases: TGTGCCAGCAGTTTATTCCGGGGGGGGGACACTGAAGCTTTCTTT. Protein product: CASSLFRGGDTEAFF.

The chain uses TRBV6-5 and TRBJ1-1; a weak D match, TRBD1 (6 bases). CDR1 and CDR2 (germline): MNHEY, SVGAGI. Trimming removed 6 bases at V and 1 base at J, with 12 bases between. The CDR3 is made up of 14 amino acids. DNA for the CDR3: TGTGCCAGCAGGAAGCAACAGGGGAACACTGAAGCTTTCTTT. Residues: CASRKQQGNTEAFF.

V is TRBV10-3 and J is TRBJ1-6; D perhaps matches TRBD1 (5 bases). CDR3 length: 13 residues. Germline V lookup: CDR1 ENHRY, CDR2 SYGVKD. V lost 9 bases and J 10 bases, leaving 16 bases between the germline ends. In nucleotides, the CDR3 is TGTGCCATGAGGGGAATGCCACGCTCACCCCTCCACTTT. Residues: CAMRGMPRSPLHF.

This chain joins TRBV10-3 and TRBJ2-1, with D tentatively TRBD1 (5 bases). Per germline, CDR1 ENHRY and CDR2 SYGVKD. This CDR3 has 16 residues. Trimming left V 4 bases short and J 5 bases short, with 18 bases between. The DNA of the CDR3 is TGTGCCATCAGTGGTCCGAGCCGCGCGACAGACAATGAGCAGTTCTTC. It translates to CAISGPSRATDNEQFF.

This clone was counted once. The chain uses TRBV5-8 and TRBJ2-1; tentatively, D is TRBD1 or TRBD2 (5 bases each). The germline V and J ends were trimmed by 2 bases and 0 bases, with 15 bases remaining between them. Germline V gives CDR1 SGHTS, CDR2 YDEGEE. The CDR3 covers 17 residues. The CDR3 DNA sequence: TGTGCCAGCAGCTTACTAGGGCAGGGCAGCTCCTACAATGAGCAGTTCTTC. This translates into CASSLLGQGSSYNEQFF.

The chain recombines TRBV5-4 with TRBJ1-1; D is unresolved. Germline V gene data show CDR1 as SGHNT and CDR2 as YYREEE (reference sequence). V was trimmed by 4 bases and J by 3 bases, leaving 13 bases between them. The CDR3 consists of 14 residues. The DNA of the CDR3 is TGTGCCAGCAGCCCCTTTGAAGCTTACACTGAAGCTTTCTTT. The encoded protein is CASSPFEAYTEAFF.